The 8 T cell receptor beta chains reported below all come from one sample, sequenced in a study of long-term antiretroviral therapy in people with HIV. The assay used was immunoSEQ (version v3.0), run at survey level. Some clones are missing from TCRdb's copy, which holds only in-frame ones; the method was immunoSEQ multiplex PCR. The sample has tens of thousands of clones, roughly 87% seen once; the top ten hold approximately 6.2%. The source material was unsorted PBMCs, sampled 1 year after starting antiretroviral therapy. The receptors were sampled from a young man with HIV.

V is TRBV28 and J is TRBJ1-5; unclear D gene. The CDR3 is made up of 15 amino acids. Deletions cut 6 bases from V and 0 bases from J, with 12 bases between. The germline gives CDR1 MDHEN, CDR2 SYDVKM. DNA of the CDR3: TGTGCCAGCAGAAAGGGAGCTTATAGCAATCAGCCCCAGCATTTT. Translation: CASRKGAYSNQPQHF.

The chain has TRBV5-4 and TRBJ1-1; D unresolved. There are 13 residues in the CDR3. Trimming removed 4 bases from V and 2 bases from J, with 9 bases in between. Per germline, CDR1 SGHNT and CDR2 YYREEE (reference sequence). The CDR3 bases are TGTGCCAGCAGCCTGGGCACAAACACTGAAGCTTTCTTT. This gives the protein CASSLGTNTEAFF.

The genes are TRBV5-4 and TRBJ2-2; D unclear. Germline V gene lookup returns CDR1 SGHNT and CDR2 YYREEE (reference sequence). Trimming left V 3 bases short and J 0 bases short, with 9 bases between. The CDR3 loop spans 15 amino acids. The CDR3: CASSSDRSNTGELFF. CDR3 DNA: TGTGCCAGCAGCTCGGACCGGTCGAACACCGGGGAGCTGTTTTTT.

The chain employs TRBV7-6 and TRBJ1-1; tentative D call: TRBD1 (5 bases). Germline V CDR1 and CDR2: SGHVS, FNYEAQ. The CDR3 has 13 amino acids. The germline V and J ends were trimmed by 2 bases and 4 bases, with 8 bases remaining between them. CDR3 in DNA: TGTGCCAGCAGCTTAACAGGTGGCACTGAAGCTTTCTTT. Encoded protein: CASSLTGGTEAFF. Full variable domain (missing parts from reference TRBV7-6 and TRBJ1-1): GAGVSQSPRYKVTKRGQDVALRCDPISGHVSLYWYRQALGQGPEFLTYFNYEAQQDKSGLPNDRFSAERPEGSISTLTIQRTEQRDSAMYRCASSLTGGTEAFFGQGTRLTVV.

The chain joins TRBV11-3 to TRBJ2-1; D not certain. The ends were cut back, 3 bases at V and 0 bases at J, with 9 bases in the middle. This CDR3 has 15 residues. Germline CDR1 reads SGHNT; CDR2 reads YENEEA. The CDR3 DNA sequence: TGTGCCAGCAGCTTGACTTTGAGCTCCTACAATGAGCAGTTCTTC. Protein: CASSLTLSSYNEQFF.

This sequence joins TRBV7-9 and TRBJ1-1; D ambiguous. The CDR3 is made up of 14 amino acids. V shed 4 bases and J shed 5 bases, with 14 bases lying between them. The germline V gene has CDR1 SEHNR and CDR2 FQNEAQ (reference sequence). This CDR3 is CASSSLLRGTEAFF. CDR3 DNA sequence: TGTGCCAGCAGCTCCCTTCTTCGGGGAACTGAAGCTTTCTTT. The full variable domain, with the rest looked up from reference TRBV7-9 and TRBJ1-1, is DTGVSQNPRHKITKRGQNVTFRCDPISEHNRLYWYRQTLGQGPEFLTYFQNEAQLEKSRLLSDRFSAERPKGSFSTLEIQRTEQGDSAMYLCASSSLLRGTEAFFGQGTRLTVV.

This rearrangement joins TRBV27 to TRBJ2-3; D is perhaps TRBD2 (5 bases). Trimming took 8 bases from V and 0 from J, leaving 12 bases between them. Germline V gives CDR1 MNHEY, CDR2 SMNVEV (reference sequence). CDR3 length equals 14 residues. CDR3 in amino acids: CASSHRGSTDTQYF. In DNA, the CDR3 is TGTGCCAGCTCTCACAGAGGGAGCACAGATACGCAGTATTTT.

The V gene is TRBV5-6, the J gene TRBJ2-2; 10 bases map to TRBD2. This CDR3 region has 14 residues. J gave up 11 bases and V 0 bases, and 4 bases lay outside the gene matches. The V gene's germline CDR1 is SGHDT and CDR2 YYEEEE. The CDR3 is CASSLASGSRELFF. DNA for the CDR3: TGTGCCAGCAGCTTGGCTAGCGGGAGTCGAGAGCTGTTTTTT.